Below are 5 T cell receptor beta chains sequenced from a single sample in a study of read filtering for tumor transcriptome and immune sequencing (dated by TCRdb to 2020 to 2022). Sequenced on an Illumina HiSeq 4000. The Immunoverse kit was used to build TCR libraries from around 400 ng RNA, with molecular barcoded adaptors covering alpha/delta and beta/gamma chains. The public reads were reprocessed in TCRdb via fastp at Q25 and MiXCR, keeping in-frame beta chains. Rows are combined by CDR3 protein, so each entry shows the most common genes and DNA. The sample contains tens of thousands of distinct CDR3 sequences, under 25% of them found a single time. The leading ten clones occupy about 17% of the sample. Material: a population of CD138-negative cells sorted from bone marrow. The sample's cell subset or site label, in plain terms: bone marrow mononuclear cells depleted of CD138+ plasma/myeloma cells by negative magnetic selection. These receptors originate from a donor aged 40 or over with multiple myeloma.

This clonotype was seen repeatedly, ten times or more. This rearrangement joins TRBV28 to TRBJ2-1, with D perhaps matching TRBD2 (5 bases). The CDR3 spans 15 residues. Germline V gene data show CDR1 as MDHEN and CDR2 as SYDVKM. V lost 5 bases and J 0 bases, leaving 11 bases between the germline ends. CDR3 sequence (DNA): TGTGCCAGCAGTAATACTAGAAACTCCTACAATGAGCAGTTCTTC. It encodes CASSNTRNSYNEQFF.

This clonotype was detected many times. The rearrangement joins TRBV7-8 to TRBJ1-4, with 9 bases identical to TRBD1. The CDR3 is made up of 20 amino acids. CDR1 and CDR2 (germline): SGHVS, FQNEAQ. The junction had 15 bases not matched to a gene; V was cut back by 3 bases and J by 1 base. In DNA form, the CDR3 reads TGTGCCAGCAGCTTGGACAGGGGCTTTCTTCGATTGGAAACTAATGAAAAACTGTTTTTT. Translating gives CASSLDRGFLRLETNEKLFF.

The table lists this clonotype with many counts. V is TRBV5-6 and J is TRBJ2-3, with 13 bases lining up with TRBD2. In germline, CDR1 is SGHDT, CDR2 YYEEEE. J lost 6 bases, V lost 3 bases, and 7 bases had no gene match. The CDR3 length is 16 residues. The DNA of the CDR3 is TGTGCCAGCAGCTCGCCGGGACTAGCGGGACTTGATACGCAGTATTTT. Its protein is CASSSPGLAGLDTQYF. Looking up the rest from reference TRBV5-6 and TRBJ2-3 gives the full variable domain: DAGVTQSPTHLIKTRGQQVTLRCSPKSGHDTVSWYQQALGQGPQFIFQYYEEEERQRGNFPDRFSGHQFPNYSSELNVNALLLGDSALYLCASSSPGLAGLDTQYFGPGTRLTVL.

The table lists this clonotype with many counts. The rearrangement links TRBV11-2 to TRBJ1-6, with a weak D call TRBD1 (5 bases). V shed 5 bases and J shed 10 bases, with 12 bases lying between them. The germline V gene has CDR1 SGHAT and CDR2 FQNNGV. The CDR3 extends over 13 amino acids. CDR3 in DNA: TGTGCCAGCAGCCCTCCCCGGGGCTCACCCCTCCACTTT. Its protein is CASSPPRGSPLHF. The full variable domain, its missing parts supplied by reference TRBV11-2 and TRBJ1-6, is EAGVAQSPRYKIIEKRQSVAFWCNPISGHATLYWYQQILGQGPKLLIQFQNNGVVDDSQLPKDRFSAERLKGVDSTLKIQPAKLEDSAVYLCASSPPRGSPLHFGNGTRLTVT.

This clonotype appeared many times. This sequence joins TRBV5-1 and TRBJ2-5; 8 nucleotides agree with TRBD2. The CDR3 sequence is 16 residues long. V was clipped by 1 base and J by 5 bases; unmatched bases: 10. CDR1 and CDR2 from the germline V gene are SGHRS and YFSETQ. The CDR3 protein is CASSLSAGVGEETQYF. The CDR3, as DNA: TGCGCCAGCAGCTTGTCAGCGGGAGTAGGGGAGGAGACCCAGTACTTC.